Listed here are 32 T cell receptor beta chains from one sample, sequenced in a study of blood T cell repertoires in COVID-19. TCRdb keeps only in-frame clones here, not all; method: immunoSEQ multiplex PCR. Of 290,000 or so clones in the sample, about 89% were seen once. The specimen sequenced was peripheral blood. The origin of the receptors is a woman aged 25 to 39 with COVID-19, enrolled during active disease.

This chain connects TRBV19 to TRBJ1-5, with D possibly matching TRBD1 (6 bases). Trimming cost V 2 bases and J 1 base, with 12 bases left between them. This CDR3 contains 16 residues. Germline assignment: CDR1 LNHDA and CDR2 SQIVND (reference sequence). CDR3 in amino acids: CASSIWGRGSNQPQHF. CDR3 DNA: TGTGCCAGTAGTATATGGGGCAGGGGAAGCAATCAGCCCCAGCATTTT.

The table lists this clone with a count of one. The chain combines TRBV11-1 with TRBJ2-1; D unresolved. CDR1 SGHAT and CDR2 FQDESV come from the germline V gene (reference sequence). V was clipped by 2 bases and J by 1 base, with 9 bases between them. There are 15 residues in the CDR3. CDR3 loop: CASSLRTTSYNEQFF. The CDR3 DNA reads TGTGCCAGCAGCTTACGTACCACATCCTACAATGAGCAGTTCTTC. The variable domain in full, completed from reference TRBV11-1 and TRBJ2-1, reads EAEVAQSPRYKITEKSQAVAFWCDPISGHATLYWYRQILGQGPELLVQFQDESVVDDSQLPKDRFSAERLKGVDSTLKIQPAELGDSAMYLCASSLRTTSYNEQFFGPGTRLTVL.

In its sample, this clone was seen once. The chain recombines TRBV9 with TRBJ1-2; TRBD1 matches at 8 bases. The CDR3 extends over 15 amino acids. Germline CDR1 and CDR2: SGDLS and YYNGEE. V lost 5 bases to trimming and J lost 4 bases; unmatched junction nucleotides: 10. CDR3 coding DNA: TGTGCCAGCAGAGATGGACAGGGCCGAGGCTATGGCTACACCTTC. Encoded protein: CASRDGQGRGYGYTF.

The chain carries TRBV19 and TRBJ2-6; 10 bases line up with TRBD1. Germline CDR1 is LNHDA and CDR2 is SQIVND (reference sequence). The V segment lost 0 bases and the J segment 4 bases; nucleotides outside the gene matches: 9. This CDR3 comprises 19 residues. The CDR3 here is CASSIDLRTGGRGANVLTF. The CDR3, as DNA: TGTGCCAGTAGTATAGATCTCCGGACAGGGGGAAGAGGGGCCAACGTCCTGACTTTC.

The CDR3 loop reads CASSPGLAGGYCGFSTDTQYF. CDR3 in DNA: TGTGCCAGCAGCCCGGGACTAGCGGGAGGATATTGTGGGTTTAGCACAGATACGCAGTATTTT. The chain recombines TRBV21-1 with TRBJ2-3; no check of the table's D call, TRBD2, against the DNA was made. TRBV21-1 is marked as a pseudogene. The CDR3 has 21 residues.

The V gene is TRBV19, the J gene TRBJ1-1; 7 nucleotides agree with TRBD1. Losses at the gene ends were 3 bases for V and 8 bases for J; bases not matched to a gene: 6. Germline-derived CDR1 and CDR2 are LNHDA and SQIVND (reference sequence). This CDR3 region has 13 residues. CDR3 protein: CASSILQGSEAFF. In DNA form, the CDR3 reads TGTGCCAGTAGTATTCTACAGGGGTCAGAAGCTTTCTTT. Full variable domain (missing parts from reference TRBV19 and TRBJ1-1): DGGITQSPKYLFRKEGQNVTLSCEQNLNHDAMYWYRQDPGQGLRLIYYSQIVNDFQKGDIAEGYSVSREKKESFPLTVTSAQKNPTAFYLCASSILQGSEAFFGQGTRLTVV.

This chain uses TRBV11-2 with TRBJ1-2, with no clear D. Germline V lookup: CDR1 SGHAT, CDR2 FQNNGV. Trimming took 4 bases from V and 5 from J, leaving 8 bases between them. CDR3 length equals 12 residues. Here the CDR3 DNA reads TGTGCCAGCAGCTCCCTAGATTATGGCTACACCTTC. Translation: CASSSLDYGYTF.

This rearrangement joins TRBV12-3 or TRBV12-4 to TRBJ2-5, with D unresolved. V lost 10 bases to trimming and J lost 6 bases, with 12 bases between them. The CDR3 totals 11 residues. The CDR3 DNA follows: TGTGCCACCTCTGTAGCCAAGACCCAGTACTTC. The encoded protein is CATSVAKTQYF.

The chain links TRBV5-1 to TRBJ2-1; the match to TRBD2 covers 8 bases. The CDR3 covers 15 residues. Germline V CDR1 and CDR2: SGHRS, YFSETQ. Unmatched junction bases numbered 3, after V lost 2 bases and J lost 2 bases. CDR3 residues: CASSFTSGPYNEQFF. The CDR3 coding sequence is TGCGCCAGCAGCTTCACTAGCGGCCCCTACAATGAGCAGTTCTTC.

The chain has TRBV12-5 and TRBJ2-3; TRBD1 matches at 8 bases. J lost 1 base, V lost 5 bases, and 2 bases had no gene match. CDR1 is LGHNT, CDR2 FRNRAP, per germline. The CDR3 is 14 amino acids. CDR3 sequence (DNA): TGTGCTAGTGGTCTGGACAGGGGCACAGATACGCAGTATTTT. It yields the protein CASGLDRGTDTQYF.

The V and J genes are TRBV13 and TRBJ2-5, with D maybe TRBD2 (6 bases). V was clipped by 7 bases and J by 2 bases, with 11 bases between them. From germline, CDR1 is PRHDT and CDR2 FYEKMQ (reference sequence). This CDR3 is built from 13 residues. CDR3 nucleotide sequence: TGTGCCAGCAACGCGGAGGGGCAAGAGACCCAGTACTTC. Protein sequence: CASNAEGQETQYF.

The V and J genes are TRBV28 and TRBJ2-7; no clear D. The CDR3 has 12 residues. The ends were cut back, 5 bases at V and 1 base at J, with 6 bases in the middle. CDR1 MDHEN and CDR2 SYDVKM come from the germline V gene. The CDR3 region is CASSPGSYEQYF. For the CDR3, the DNA is TGTGCCAGCAGTCCCGGGTCCTACGAGCAGTACTTC.

The genes are TRBV5-8 and TRBJ1-2; 8 bases fit TRBD1. Germline values: CDR1 SGHTS, CDR2 YDEGEE. The CDR3 has 17 residues. V lost 0 bases and J lost 7; bases outside the gene matches: 14. For the CDR3, the DNA is TGTGCCAGCAGCTTGGATCATGGCGCAGGGGGCATAGGTGGCTACACCTTC. Translated, it gives CASSLDHGAGGIGGYTF.

The V gene is TRBV21-1, the J gene TRBJ2-1; the table names TRBD2, a call not compared with the DNA. TRBV21-1 is shown as a pseudogene. There are 23 residues in the CDR3. The CDR3 sequence: CASSASGETNPAGAPYMDNEQFF. DNA of the CDR3: TGTGCCAGCAGCGCCTCAGGGGAGACAAACCCGGCGGGAGCCCCCTACATGGACAATGAGCAGTTCTTC.

The V gene is TRBV27, the J gene TRBJ2-2, with 8 bases fitting TRBD1. Germline CDR1 and CDR2: MNHEY and SMNVEV (reference sequence). The CDR3 sequence is 13 residues long. The CDR3 sequence: CGTDRVETGELFF. CDR3 sequence (DNA): TGTGGAACGGACAGGGTAGAGACCGGGGAGCTGTTTTTT.

This chain links TRBV5-4 with TRBJ2-7, with 7 bases aligning to TRBD2. Trimming cost V 0 bases and J 3 bases; bases outside gene matches: 3. The CDR3 is 14 residues long. Germline V gives CDR1 SGHNT, CDR2 YYREEE (reference sequence). CDR3 loop: CASSLGGGGYEQYF. In nucleotides, the CDR3 is TGTGCCAGCAGCTTGGGAGGCGGGGGCTACGAGCAGTACTTC.

CDR3 nucleotides: TGTGCCAGCAGCTTTCTAGAAGGGGTTGCTGGCTACACCTTC. It codes for CASSFLEGVAGYTF. The V and J genes are TRBV5-5 and TRBJ1-2, with D perhaps TRBD1 (5 bases). Trimming shortened V by 2 bases and J by 7 bases, and 15 bases separated the two germline ends. The germline gives CDR1 SGHKS, CDR2 YYEKEE (reference sequence). The CDR3 runs to 14 residues.

This chain links TRBV6-1 with TRBJ2-7, with TRBD2 identical over 10 bases. The germline V gene has CDR1 MNHNS and CDR2 SASEGT. The CDR3 runs to 15 residues. V shed 1 base, J shed 0 bases, and the junction held 0 bases outside the gene matches. The CDR3 region is CASSEGLAGSYEQYF. The CDR3 DNA reads as TGTGCCAGCAGTGAAGGACTAGCGGGCTCCTACGAGCAGTACTTC.

This clone was detected ten times or more. This chain uses TRBV30 with TRBJ1-3; TRBD1 matches 7 bases. Germline loops: CDR1 GTSNPN, CDR2 SVGIG (reference sequence). This CDR3 comprises 15 residues. After removal of 8 bases from V and 0 bases from J, the junction contained 10 bases not matched to a gene. CDR3 sequence reads: CAGGDSHISGNTIYF. CDR3 DNA sequence: TGTGCCGGAGGGGACAGCCACATCTCTGGAAACACCATATATTTT.

The chain links TRBV19 to TRBJ1-1, with a tentative D call TRBD1 (5 bases). The V gene's germline CDR1 is LNHDA and CDR2 SQIVND (reference sequence). The CDR3 sequence is 14 residues long. V lost 3 bases, J lost 5 bases, and 13 bases lay in between. The DNA for the CDR3 is TGTGCCAGTAGTATGGTTGGGGGGGTGACTGAAGCTTTCTTT. Translated: CASSMVGGVTEAFF.

The V and J genes are TRBV28 and TRBJ2-3; 7 positions agree with TRBD1. Germline V gene data show CDR1 as MDHEN and CDR2 as SYDVKM. The CDR3 length is 14 residues. V lost 5 bases to trimming and J lost 1 base; unmatched junction nucleotides: 3. CDR3 in DNA: TGTGCCAGCAGTACCGACAGGGGCACAGATACGCAGTATTTT. Encoded protein: CASSTDRGTDTQYF. The full variable domain, in which reference TRBV28 and TRBJ2-3 provide the parts outside the CDR3, is DVKVTQSSRYLVKRTGEKVFLECVQDMDHENMFWYRQDPGLGLRLIYFSYDVKMKEKGDIPEGYSVSREKKERFSLILESASTNQTSMYLCASSTDRGTDTQYFGPGTRLTVL.

This chain joins TRBV2 and TRBJ2-2; perhaps TRBD2 as D (5 bases). CDR1 and CDR2 (germline): SNHLY, FYNNEI. Trimming cost V 4 bases and J 5 bases, with 11 bases left between them. The CDR3 contains 14 residues. The CDR3 bases are TGTGCCAGCAGTGTGCGGGTAGAGACCGGGGAGCTGTTTTTT. It codes for CASSVRVETGELFF.

V usage is TRBV30 and J usage is TRBJ2-7; 8 nucleotides agree with TRBD1. The CDR3 is 14 residues long. Germline CDR1 GTSNPN, CDR2 SVGIG (reference sequence). V lost 0 bases to trimming and J lost 2 bases; unmatched junction nucleotides: 3. Here the CDR3 DNA reads TGTGCCTGGAGTGTGGGGACAGGCCCCTACGAGCAGTACTTC. It is translated as CAWSVGTGPYEQYF.

A single count supports this clone. The V gene is TRBV10-3, the J gene TRBJ2-1, with 8 bases aligning to TRBD1. The germline CDR1 and CDR2 sequences are ENHRY and SYGVKD. The CDR3 extends over 16 amino acids. V dropped 2 bases and J dropped 1; count of bases not matched to a gene: 4. The CDR3 DNA reads as TGTGCCATCAGTGAGGCTTGGACAGGGTCCTACAATGAGCAGTTCTTC. Residues: CAISEAWTGSYNEQFF.

The chain links TRBV30 to TRBJ2-7, with D perhaps matching TRBD2 (5 bases). The germline CDR1 and CDR2 sequences are GTSNPN and SVGIG (reference sequence). CDR3 length equals 13 residues. Trimming shortened V by 3 bases and J by 5 bases, and 14 bases separated the two germline ends. The CDR3 sequence: CAWSRGSDNEQYF. CDR3 nucleotide sequence: TGTGCCTGGAGCCGTGGGAGTGACAACGAGCAGTACTTC.

The chain couples TRBV11-2 to TRBJ2-1; 12 bases agree with TRBD1. The CDR3 runs 14 residues. Germline lookup yields CDR1 SGHAT and CDR2 FQNNGV. Trimming at V came to 3 bases and at J to 9 bases, leaving 3 bases not matched to a gene. CDR3 in amino acids: CASSFGTGGTEQFF. The CDR3 DNA sequence: TGTGCCAGCAGCTTTGGGACAGGGGGCACTGAGCAGTTCTTC.

The chain links TRBV19 to TRBJ2-7, with a tentative D call TRBD2 (5 bases). Germline loops: CDR1 LNHDA, CDR2 SQIVND (reference sequence). The CDR3 sequence is 16 residues long. The ends were cut back, 0 bases at V and 0 bases at J, with 12 bases in the middle. CDR3 amino acids: CASSIERSGSSYEQYF. The DNA of the CDR3 is TGTGCCAGTAGTATAGAACGGAGCGGTAGCTCCTACGAGCAGTACTTC.

The J gene is TRBJ1-4, the V gene TRBV10-1, with TRBD1 matching over 8 bases. This CDR3 is 15 amino acids long. V was clipped by 0 bases and J by 7 bases; unmatched bases: 4. Germline CDR1 is WNHNN and CDR2 is SYGVQD (reference sequence). CDR3 residues: CASSESTGESEKLFF. CDR3 bases: TGCGCCAGCAGTGAGTCGACAGGGGAGAGTGAAAAACTGTTTTTT.

The rearrangement uses TRBV18 and TRBJ1-1; no definite D call. Trimming took off 6 bases at V and 6 bases at J, with 14 bases between the two ends. The CDR3 covers 13 residues. Germline V CDR1 and CDR2: KGHSH, LQKENI. CDR3 nucleotides: TGTGCCAGCTCTCCCCTCCGGGGTGCTGAAGCTTTCTTT. Amino acid sequence: CASSPLRGAEAFF. Based on the CDR3 plus reference TRBV18 and TRBJ1-1, the full variable domain is NAGVMQNPRHLVRRRGQEARLRCSPMKGHSHVYWYRQLPEEGLKFMVYLQKENIIDESGMPKERFSAEFPKEGPSILRIQQVVRGDSAAYFCASSPLRGAEAFFGQGTRLTVV.

The chain links TRBV9 to TRBJ1-2, with D perhaps TRBD1 (6 bases). Germline CDR1 reads SGDLS; CDR2 reads YYNGEE. Trimming took off 6 bases at V and 5 bases at J, with 17 bases between the two ends. The CDR3 contains 14 residues. The CDR3 DNA reads as TGTGCCAGCAAGCCGTCTACGGACAGATATGGCTACACCTTC. It specifies CASKPSTDRYGYTF.

The rearrangement links TRBV11-2 to TRBJ1-3, with D maybe TRBD1 (6 bases). Trimming shortened V by 3 bases and J by 0 bases, and 12 bases separated the two germline ends. The CDR3 runs 16 residues. The germline CDR1 and CDR2 sequences are SGHAT and FQNNGV. The CDR3 region is CASSLPTGFSGNTIYF. CDR3 bases: TGTGCCAGCAGCTTGCCGACAGGTTTCTCTGGAAACACCATATATTTT.

The V call is TRBV10-3, the J call TRBJ2-1; D might be TRBD2 (6 bases). The CDR3 is made up of 16 amino acids. CDR1 is ENHRY, CDR2 SYGVKD, per germline. V gave up 5 bases and J gave up 0 bases, with 14 bases separating them. Here the CDR3 DNA reads TGTGCCATCAGTCGAATAGCGGATAGCTCCTACAATGAGCAGTTCTTC. Its translation is CAISRIADSSYNEQFF.